Listed below are T cell receptor beta chains from one sample, sequenced in a study of vaccination and CD4 T cells after COVID-19. No antigen has been assigned to these receptors. A single record per CDR3 protein comes from TCRdb applying MiXCR to the PCR reads. This sample has some 8,000 distinct CDR3 sequences, with approximately 39% found just once. The specimen was CD4+ T cells from blood, cultured in vitro. Receptor source: a human donor in good health. CDR3s include the opening cysteine and the closing phenylalanine or tryptophan. The D gene is left open where the match is weak. Clone size appears in some rows only: once, few, many, or a class for an expanded clone.

j_call clone_size d_call v_call cdr3_aa cdr3_nt
TRBJ2-7 few TRBD2 TRBV20-1 CSAASPSGYEQYF TGCAGTGCCGCCTCGCCTAGCGGCTACGAGCAGTACTTC
TRBJ2-1 - TRBD2 TRBV6-1 CASSNGLAGFNEQFF TGTGCCAGCAGTAACGGACTAGCGGGATTCAATGAGCAGTTCTTC
TRBJ2-1 - TRBD2 TRBV9 CASSESLAGSSYNEQFF TGTGCCAGCAGCGAAAGTCTAGCGGGAAGCTCCTACAATGAGCAGTTCTTC
TRBJ2-1 - - TRBV20-1 CSASGLSPHNEQFF TGCAGTGCTAGTGGCCTGTCCCCACACAATGAGCAGTTCTTC
TRBJ1-1 - - TRBV20-1 CSARQGAAEAFF TGCAGTGCTAGACAGGGAGCAGCTGAAGCTTTCTTT
TRBJ1-6 few - TRBV6-1 CATAWASSYNSPLHF TGTGCCACAGCTTGGGCGAGCTCCTATAATTCACCCCTCCACTTT
TRBJ1-2 few TRBD1 TRBV28 CASSFGQGAFGYTF TGTGCCAGCAGTTTCGGACAGGGGGCATTTGGCTACACCTTC
TRBJ1-3 - - TRBV20-1 CSAPSQGLASGNTIYF TGCAGTGCCCCCTCCCAGGGACTGGCTTCGGGAAACACCATATATTTT
TRBJ2-7 few - TRBV6-1 CASSRLTGAYEQYF TGTGCCAGCAGCCGCCTAACGGGAGCCTACGAGCAGTACTTC
TRBJ1-1 - - TRBV14 CASSQFPGYTEAFF TGTGCCAGCAGCCAATTCCCCGGGTACACTGAAGCTTTCTTT
TRBJ1-5 - - TRBV19 CASSPPTGGLNQPQHF TGTGCCAGTAGTCCGCCGACGGGGGGCTTAAATCAGCCCCAGCATTTT
TRBJ2-7 - - TRBV12-3/TRBV12-4 CASSLGIGSYEQYF TGTGCCAGCAGTCTGGGGATCGGTAGCTACGAGCAGTACTTC
TRBJ2-6 medium-sized - TRBV27 CASTLDNSGANVLTF TGTGCCAGCACCCTAGACAACTCTGGGGCCAACGTCCTGACTTTC
TRBJ2-3 few TRBD2 TRBV6-4 CASSPTSGHTDTQYF TGTGCCAGCAGCCCGACTAGCGGCCACACAGATACGCAGTATTTT
TRBJ2-1 medium-sized - TRBV20-1 CSARDLDFYNEQFF TGCAGTGCTAGAGATCTGGATTTCTACAATGAGCAGTTCTTC
TRBJ2-7 - - TRBV6-2/TRBV6-3 CASSYSKVTYEQYF TGTGCCAGCAGTTACTCGAAAGTAACCTACGAGCAGTACTTC
TRBJ1-6 few TRBD1 TRBV18 CASSPSDRASYNSPLHF TGTGCCAGCTCACCCTCCGACAGGGCCTCCTATAATTCACCCCTCCACTTT
TRBJ2-7 - TRBD2 TRBV5-4 CASSLGPSGRKTYEQYF TGTGCCAGCAGCTTGGGCCCTAGCGGGAGGAAAACCTACGAGCAGTACTTC
TRBJ1-1 - - TRBV20-1 CSAEGIPNTEAFF TGCAGTGCCGAGGGGATCCCGAACACTGAAGCTTTCTTT
TRBJ1-1 - - TRBV18 CASSPQGPEAFF TGTGCCAGCTCACCCCAGGGACCTGAAGCTTTCTTT
TRBJ2-3 medium-sized TRBD1 TRBV6-1 CASSEGGTGADTQYF TGTGCCAGCAGTGAAGGGGGGACAGGGGCAGATACGCAGTATTTT
TRBJ2-5 - - TRBV27 CASSLSQASFETQYF TGTGCCAGCAGTTTATCCCAGGCTAGCTTCGAGACCCAGTACTTC
TRBJ1-6 few TRBD1 TRBV27 CASSLLTGTGRHSPLHF TGTGCCAGCAGTTTGCTTACCGGGACAGGGAGGCATTCACCCCTCCACTTT
TRBJ1-1 - - TRBV14 CASSQGPNTEAFF TGTGCCAGCAGCCAAGGGCCGAACACTGAAGCTTTCTTT
TRBJ1-1 - - TRBV19 CASTGESTEAFF TGTGCCAGTACGGGGGAGAGCACTGAAGCTTTCTTT
TRBJ2-1 once TRBD2 TRBV6-2/TRBV6-3 CASSPPRSGSSNEQFF TGTGCCAGCAGTCCCCCAAGGAGCGGGAGCTCCAATGAGCAGTTCTTC
TRBJ2-5 - TRBD2 TRBV5-1 CASKELAGVGETQYF TGCGCCAGCAAGGAACTAGCGGGAGTCGGCGAGACCCAGTACTTC
TRBJ1-5 few - TRBV6-4 CASSPVPVGLGNQPQHF TGTGCCAGCAGCCCCGTCCCCGTAGGGCTTGGCAATCAGCCCCAGCATTTT